This T cell receptor (beta chain) was profiled in a study of blood T cell repertoires in COVID-19. V was cut by 4 bases and J by 2 bases, with 12 bases left in between. The CDR3 contains 15 residues. Looked up from germline, CDR1 is SGHRS and CDR2 is YFSETQ. Data came from immunoSEQ multiplex PCR; TCRdb stores just in-frame clones and leaves some out. The sample comprises around 39,000 clones, 75% to 85% of which are singletons, and approximately 15% rests with the top ten. This clone was detected a few times. The identical CDR3 is also encoded by other nucleotide sequences in the sample. This clonotype was sampled from a woman between 70 and 85 years old with acute or convalescent COVID-19. Input material: peripheral blood. The gene calls are TRBV5-1 and TRBJ2-2; D is possibly TRBD1 (5 bases). In nucleotides, the CDR3 is TGCGCCAGCAGCGCCTTCGACAGAAACACCGGGGAGCTGTTTTTT. It codes for CASSAFDRNTGELFF.